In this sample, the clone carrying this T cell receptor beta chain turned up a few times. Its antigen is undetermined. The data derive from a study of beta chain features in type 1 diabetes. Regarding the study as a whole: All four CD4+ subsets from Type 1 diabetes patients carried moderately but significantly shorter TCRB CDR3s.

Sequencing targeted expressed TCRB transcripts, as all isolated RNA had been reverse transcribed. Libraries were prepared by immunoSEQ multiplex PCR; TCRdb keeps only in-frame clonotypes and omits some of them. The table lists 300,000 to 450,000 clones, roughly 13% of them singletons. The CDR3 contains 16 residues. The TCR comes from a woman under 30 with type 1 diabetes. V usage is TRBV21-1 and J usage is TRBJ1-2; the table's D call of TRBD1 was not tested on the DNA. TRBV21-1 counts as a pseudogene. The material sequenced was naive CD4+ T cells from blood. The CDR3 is CASSKAYRDLDYGYTF. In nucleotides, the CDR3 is TGTGCCAGCAGCAAGGCTTACAGGGACCTCGACTATGGCTACACCTTC.